The clone carrying this T cell receptor beta chain appeared a few times. The CDR3 covers 15 residues. Germline CDR1 reads SGHTA; CDR2 reads FQGNSA. After removal of 5 bases from V and 3 bases from J, the junction contained 9 bases not matched to a gene. These data belong to a study of T cells in Graves' hyperthyroidism and ophthalmopathy. Absence of ophthalmopathy progression within 18 months defined stable Graves' hyperthyroidism. Lactation, pregnancy, other autoimmune disease or uncontrolled infection led to exclusion of patients. Amplified regions were TCR beta CDR3 sequences from RNA transcripts. RT-PCR in the first round (using the HTBI primer set) targeted the TCR CDR3. TCRdb redid the calling of the multiplex PCR reads with MiXCR, one entry per CDR3 protein. The repertoire holds approximately 590,000 distinct CDR3 sequences, with about 45% as singletons.

This chain uses TRBV7-2 with TRBJ2-5; 7 bases line up with TRBD1. What was sequenced was peripheral blood or thyroid tissue (not recorded which). The TCR was taken from a woman aged 18 to 35 with Graves' hyperthyroidism. The CDR3 coding sequence is TGTGCCAGCAGCCAAGGAGGACAGGCGAAAGAGACCCAGTACTTC. It specifies CASSQGGQAKETQYF.